This TCR beta chain stems from a study of T cell clones after liver transplantation. Study as a whole: A pre-transplant mixed lymphocyte reaction with TCRbeta sequencing defined graft-donor-reactive clones followed in post-transplant blood.

There are 15 residues in the CDR3. Germline-derived CDR1 and CDR2 are SGHVT and SQSDAQ. V was pared by 2 bases and J by 0 bases, with 9 bases between. Study-wide results and caveats: Donor-reactive sequences fell more than third party-reactive ones, suggesting partial deletion.

The table lists this clone with a count of one. What it recognizes is unknown. This table comes from immunoSEQ multiplex PCR, and its TCRdb copy is limited to in-frame clones, with some not included. The sample carries fewer than 650 clones, approximately 60% recorded once. TCRbeta sequences of proliferating CFSE-low MLR cells were labeled alloreactive. V and J are TRBV7-4 and TRBJ2-3; D is ambiguous. The source material was CD8+ T cells from cultured PBMCs. The receptor was derived from a human patient who received a liver transplant. A share of the T cells may be of graft donor origin. DNA of the CDR3: TGTGCCAGCAGCTTACCCCAATGGAGCACAGATACGCAGTATTTT. Encoded protein: CASSLPQWSTDTQYF.